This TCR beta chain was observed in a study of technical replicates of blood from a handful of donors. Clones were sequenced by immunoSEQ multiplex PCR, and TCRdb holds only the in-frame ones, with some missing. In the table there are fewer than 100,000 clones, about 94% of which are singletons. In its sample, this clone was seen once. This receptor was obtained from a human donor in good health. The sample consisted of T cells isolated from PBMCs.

The CDR3 bases are TGTGCCAGCAGCTCAAAGGGGCCCAATGAGCAGTTCTTC. Translated, it gives CASSSKGPNEQFF. The chain links TRBV7-9 to TRBJ2-1; the D gene is possibly TRBD1 (5 bases). From germline, CDR1 is SEHNR and CDR2 FQNEAQ (reference sequence). Between the trimmed V and J ends, which lost 4 bases and 6 bases, there was a span of 10 bases. The CDR3 is 13 residues long.